This TCR beta chain came from a study of regulatory T cells in long-lasting Graves disease. Germline lookup yields CDR1 GTSNPN and CDR2 SVGIG (reference sequence). Trimming took off 1 base at V and 6 bases at J, with 10 bases between the two ends. The CDR3 spans 13 residues. Time point here: newly diagnosed GD, antithyroid drugs for less than 3 months. PBMCs were the source of the RNA used for TCR sequencing. Arm-PCR of CDR3 regions with iRepertoire HTBI primers generated TCR beta libraries. MiXCR, applied by TCRdb to the multiplex PCR reads, yields one record per CDR3 protein. The sample consists of some 240,000 distinct CDR3 sequences, around 19% of them appearing once. This sample was also put to use in a study of T cells in Graves' hyperthyroidism and ophthalmopathy.

The sequences come from peripheral blood mononuclear cells (PBMCs), collected at new diagnosis, from a patient treated with antithyroid drugs. The rearrangement links TRBV30 to TRBJ2-4; the D is unclear. The receptor's source is a woman aged 25 to 39 with Graves disease. Written as DNA, the CDR3 is TGTGCCTGGAGTGGGGGATACGGAAACATTCAGTACTTC. This sequence encodes CAWSGGYGNIQYF.